This TCR beta chain was sequenced for a study of cytomegalovirus exposure and HLA in healthy donors. Points from the study as a whole: V- and J-gene trimming in TCR beta was tied to a missense DCLRE1C variant by an analysis performed later. Some TCR beta chains (164 of them) were listed as cytomegalovirus-associated.

The CDR3 is 15 amino acids. V was clipped by 2 bases and J by 2 bases; unmatched bases: 1. Germline-derived CDR1 and CDR2 are SGHTA and FQGTGA. In regard to this clone: No antigen is known for it.

The study ran its PCR with 60 Vbeta and 13 Jbeta primers. Authors' processing steps: Per a later analysis, the number of unique TCR beta chains was approximately 80 million, of which around 9.9 million were shared. The assay was immunoSEQ multiplex PCR, and TCRdb's table has in-frame clones only and misses some. The V and J calls and clone size are taken from that table; D and trimming were inferred from the DNA. The sample has under 170,000 clones; 50% to 75% are singletons. The chain uses TRBV7-3 and TRBJ2-1; 9 bases are shared with TRBD1. The TCR comes from an older woman in good health and CMV-seropositive. The sample comprised PBMCs. The DNA for the CDR3 is TGTGCCAGCAGCTTACGGGACAGGGCCTACAATGAGCAGTTCTTC. It translates to CASSLRDRAYNEQFF. Full variable domain (remainder filled in from reference TRBV7-3 and TRBJ2-1): GAGVSQTPSNKVTEKGKYVELRCDPISGHTALYWYRQSLGQGPEFLIYFQGTGAADDSGLPNDRFFAVRPEGSVSTLKIQRTERGDSAVYLCASSLRDRAYNEQFFGPGTRLTVL.